This T cell receptor (beta chain) was captured by sequencing in a study of control samples from healthy donors and cancer patients. V shed 5 bases and J 4 bases; nucleotides not matched to a gene: 10. Germline values: CDR1 MDHEN, CDR2 SYDVKM. The CDR3 spans 15 residues. Sequencing used immunoSEQ multiplex PCR; TCRdb keeps in-frame clones, though not all of them. The profile covers 170,000 or so clones, with about 93% appearing a single time and roughly 1.6% taken by the ten largest. The specimen sequenced was blood. The chain combines TRBV28 with TRBJ1-2, with TRBD1 identical over 7 bases. The origin of this receptor is a young man in good health. CDR3 loop: CASSVGQGVGYGYTF. The CDR3 nucleotides are TGTGCCAGCAGTGTGGGTCAGGGGGTGGGCTATGGCTACACCTTC.